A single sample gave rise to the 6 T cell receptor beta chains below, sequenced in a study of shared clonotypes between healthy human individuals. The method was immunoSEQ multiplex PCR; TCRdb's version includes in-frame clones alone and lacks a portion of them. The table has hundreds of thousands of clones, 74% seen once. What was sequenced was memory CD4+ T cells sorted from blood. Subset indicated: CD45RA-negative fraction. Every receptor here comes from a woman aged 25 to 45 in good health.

CDR3 amino acids: CASSSRTGSRGYTF. The CDR3 DNA is TGTGCCAGCAGCTCACGGACAGGTTCGAGAGGCTACACCTTC. The J gene is TRBJ1-2, the V gene TRBV21-1; TRBD1 is taken as the D call from the table, unchecked against the DNA. TRBV21-1 is a documented pseudogene. The CDR3 sequence is 14 residues long.

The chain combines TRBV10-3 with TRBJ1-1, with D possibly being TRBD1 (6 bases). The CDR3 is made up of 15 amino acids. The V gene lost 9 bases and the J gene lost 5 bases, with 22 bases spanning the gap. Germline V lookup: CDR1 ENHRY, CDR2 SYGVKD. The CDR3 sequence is CAIKAGEGGNTEAFF. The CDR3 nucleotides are TGTGCCATTAAGGCCGGGGAAGGGGGTAATACTGAAGCTTTCTTT.

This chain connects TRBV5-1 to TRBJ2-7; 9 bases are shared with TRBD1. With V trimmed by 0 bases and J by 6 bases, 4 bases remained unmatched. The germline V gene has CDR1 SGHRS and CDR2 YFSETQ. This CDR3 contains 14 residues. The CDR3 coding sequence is TGCGCCAGCAGCTTGGGTGGGACAGGGAGCGAGCAGTACTTC. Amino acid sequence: CASSLGGTGSEQYF. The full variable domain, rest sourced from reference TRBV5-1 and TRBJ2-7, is KAGVTQTPRYLIKTRGQQVTLSCSPISGHRSVSWYQQTPGQGLQFLFEYFSETQRNKGNFPGRFSGRQFSNSRSEMNVSTLELGDSALYLCASSLGGTGSEQYFGPGTRLTVT.

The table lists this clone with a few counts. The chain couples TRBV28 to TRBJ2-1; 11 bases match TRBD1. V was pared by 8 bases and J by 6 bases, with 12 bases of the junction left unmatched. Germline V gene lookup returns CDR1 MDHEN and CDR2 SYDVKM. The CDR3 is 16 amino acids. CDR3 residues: CASPPGRDRGFNEQFF. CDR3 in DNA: TGTGCCAGCCCTCCGGGTCGGGACAGGGGGTTCAATGAGCAGTTCTTC.

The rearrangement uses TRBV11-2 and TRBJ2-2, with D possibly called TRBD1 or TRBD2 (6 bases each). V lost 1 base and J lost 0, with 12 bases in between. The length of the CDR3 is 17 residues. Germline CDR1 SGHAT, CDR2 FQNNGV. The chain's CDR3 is CASSLGRGITNTGELFF. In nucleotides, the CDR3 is TGTGCCAGCAGCTTAGGGAGGGGGATCACGAACACCGGGGAGCTGTTTTTT.

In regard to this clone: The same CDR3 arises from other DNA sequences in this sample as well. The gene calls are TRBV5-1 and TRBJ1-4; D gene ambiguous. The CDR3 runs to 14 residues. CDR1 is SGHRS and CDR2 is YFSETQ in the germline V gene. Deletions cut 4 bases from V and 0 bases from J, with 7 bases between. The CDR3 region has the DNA TGCGCCAGCAGCCTAGATTCAACTAATGAAAAACTGTTTTTT. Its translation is CASSLDSTNEKLFF.